This T cell receptor beta chain appears in the sequencing data of a study of beta chain features in type 1 diabetes. Findings of the study overall: Patients with type 1 diabetes carried fewer insertions and had more deletions at their VDJ junctions. Significant though moderate, a shortening of TCRB CDR3s appeared in all four CD4+ subsets of Type 1 diabetes patients. No resolution was reached here on whether HLA type influences TCRB rearrangement.

Sequenced material consisted of expressed TCRB transcripts (all of the isolated RNA was reverse transcribed). Generated by immunoSEQ multiplex PCR, the TCRdb table keeps only in-frame clones and is missing some. The table includes 150,000 to 200,000 clones, over 55% detected once. CD4+ naive, central memory, regulatory and stem cell-like memory subsets were isolated by sorting on CD45RO/CCR7/CD25/CD127/CD95/CD27. Remarks on this clone: No antigen is known for it.

Specimen: naive CD4+ T cells from blood. The receptor was derived from a young man with type 1 diabetes.

The CDR3 sequence: CASSFPQGLAGEETQYF. DNA of the CDR3: TGTGCCAGCAGCTTCCCCCAGGGACTAGCGGGGGAAGAGACCCAGTACTTC. This chain connects TRBV7-9 to TRBJ2-5; 14 nucleotides agree with TRBD2. The junction had 6 bases not matched to a gene; V was cut back by 3 bases and J by 3 bases. Germline assignment: CDR1 SEHNR and CDR2 FQNEAQ (reference sequence). The CDR3 is made up of 17 amino acids.